Only one count was recorded for the clone carrying this TCR beta chain. Authors' methods: Amplifying reference gene primers gave estimates of nucleated cell counts. The protocol was immunoSEQ multiplex PCR, while the TCRdb copy is restricted to in-frame clones and leaves out a portion. The V and J calls and clone size come from that table; D and trimming were worked out from the DNA. The data hold fewer than 60,000 clones, with 86% observed a single time. The entry originates in a study of blood T cell repertoires in COVID-19. The length of the CDR3 is 13 residues. Germline CDR1 SGHTA, CDR2 FQGNSA. This sequence joins TRBV7-2 and TRBJ2-3, with 8 bases fitting TRBD2. Material: peripheral blood. This TCR was recovered from a human donor in a cohort sampled during active COVID-19. CDR3 DNA sequence: TGTGCGGTGGGGACTAGTATAACAAATACGCAGTATTTT. It encodes CAVGTSITNTQYF. Combining the CDR3 with reference TRBV7-2 and TRBJ2-3 gives the whole variable domain GAGVSQSPSNKVTEKGKDVELRCDPISGHTALYWYRQSLGQGLEFLIYFQGNSAPDKSGLPSDRFSAERTGGSVSTLTIQRTQQEDSAVYLCAVGTSITNTQYFGPGTRLTVL.